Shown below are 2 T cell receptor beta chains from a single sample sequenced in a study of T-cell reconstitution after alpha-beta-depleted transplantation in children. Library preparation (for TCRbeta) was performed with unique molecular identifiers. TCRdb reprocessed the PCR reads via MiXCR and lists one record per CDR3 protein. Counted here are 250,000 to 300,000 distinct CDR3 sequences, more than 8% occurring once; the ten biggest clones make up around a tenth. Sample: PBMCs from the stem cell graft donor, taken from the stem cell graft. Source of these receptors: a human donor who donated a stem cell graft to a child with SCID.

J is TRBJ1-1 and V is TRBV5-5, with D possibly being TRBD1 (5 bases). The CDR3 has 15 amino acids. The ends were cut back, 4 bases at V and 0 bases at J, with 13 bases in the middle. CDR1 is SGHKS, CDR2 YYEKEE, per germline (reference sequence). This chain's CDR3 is CASSPGQSLNTEAFF. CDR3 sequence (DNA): TGTGCCAGCAGCCCTGGACAATCCCTGAACACTGAAGCTTTCTTT.

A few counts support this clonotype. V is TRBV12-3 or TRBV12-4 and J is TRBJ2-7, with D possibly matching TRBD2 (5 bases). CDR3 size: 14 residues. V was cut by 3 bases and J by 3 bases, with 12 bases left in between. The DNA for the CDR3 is TGTGCCAGCAGTTTGTCCCGGACTGGCTACGAGCAGTACTTC. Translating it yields CASSLSRTGYEQYF.